This T cell receptor (beta chain) derives from a study of neoadjuvant anti-PD-1 for oral cavity cancer. The time point is: after neoadjuvant nivolumab, at surgical resection. Sequencing was performed with immunoSEQ multiplex PCR; in TCRdb, only in-frame clones are kept and a portion is missing. This table holds under 15,000 clones, about 70% found once. This CDR3 is 16 amino acids long. The V gene end was trimmed by 4 bases and the J gene end by 9 bases; junction bases not matched to a gene: 13. Looked up from germline, CDR1 is LNHDA and CDR2 is SQIVND (reference sequence). The V and J genes are TRBV19 and TRBJ2-1; 9 bases match TRBD2. Sequencing was performed on PBMCs, taken after nivolumab (anti-PD-1) treatment. This receptor was identified in a person aged 35-79 years with oral cavity squamous cell carcinoma. This CDR3 is CASSTRSSGGPLEQFF. As DNA, the CDR3 is TGTGCCAGTAGTACCCGGAGTAGCGGGGGTCCTCTTGAGCAGTTCTTC.